The 26 T cell receptor beta chains reported below all come from one sample, sequenced in a study of blood T cell repertoires in COVID-19. Produced via immunoSEQ multiplex PCR; TCRdb's table is partial and in-frame only. The table lists about 76,000 clones, roughly 79% of them singletons, with about 21% in the top ten. Sequencing was performed on peripheral blood. All receptors come from a man in his 70s with acute or convalescent COVID-19.

The CDR3: CASSTGTSGRSGELFF. CDR3 sequence (DNA): TGTGCCAGCAGCACCGGGACTAGCGGGAGGTCTGGGGAGCTGTTTTTT. The chain recombines TRBV27 with TRBJ2-2, with 15 bases that match TRBD2. This CDR3 contains 16 residues. The ends lost 6 bases at V and 8 bases at J; junction bases unmatched: 7. CDR1 MNHEY and CDR2 SMNVEV come from the germline V gene (reference sequence).

This sequence joins TRBV7-6 and TRBJ1-5; 12 bases match TRBD1. The germline CDR1 and CDR2 sequences are SGHVS and FNYEAQ. V lost 5 bases to trimming and J lost 5 bases; unmatched junction nucleotides: 7. This CDR3 comprises 16 residues. The CDR3 loop reads CASSPLGTGGDQPQHF. In nucleotides, the CDR3 is TGTGCCAGCAGCCCCCTAGGGACAGGGGGCGATCAGCCCCAGCATTTT.

This chain connects TRBV7-6 to TRBJ2-1, with 11 bases matching TRBD2. J lost 7 bases, V lost 4 bases, and 3 bases had no gene match. CDR1 and CDR2 from the germline V gene are SGHVS and FNYEAQ. CDR3 length: 14 amino acids. The CDR3 reads CASSSLAGANEQFF. CDR3 sequence (DNA): TGTGCCAGCAGCTCACTAGCGGGAGCTAATGAGCAGTTCTTC.

This clone came up once. CDR3 sequence (DNA): TGTGCCAGCAGCTTAGCTAGCGGCCTAGCCAAAAACATTCAGTACTTC. This sequence encodes CASSLASGLAKNIQYF. This chain uses TRBV5-4 with TRBJ2-4; 7 bases align to TRBD2. Germline CDR1 SGHNT, CDR2 YYREEE (reference sequence). This CDR3 spans 16 amino acids. V trimming: 2 bases; J trimming: 0 bases; junction bases outside the gene matches: 5.

The chain is built from TRBV3-1 (or the pseudogene TRBV3-2) and TRBJ2-1, with D possibly being TRBD2 (5 bases). Germline values: CDR1 LGHDT, CDR2 YNNKEL (reference sequence). V was shortened by 4 bases and J by 3 bases, with 16 bases between the two germline ends. The CDR3 is 16 amino acids. CDR3 bases: TGTGCCAGCAGCCGCGTGGGATCCGGGGACTACAATGAGCAGTTCTTC. As protein: CASSRVGSGDYNEQFF.

The V and J genes are TRBV5-6 and TRBJ2-6; 12 nucleotides align to TRBD1. Germline loops: CDR1 SGHDT, CDR2 YYEEEE. The CDR3 extends over 18 amino acids. V shed 4 bases and J 0 bases; nucleotides not matched to a gene: 5. CDR3 sequence reads: CASSTRDRGLSGANVLTF. For the CDR3, the DNA is TGTGCCAGCAGCACTAGGGACAGGGGGCTCTCTGGGGCCAACGTCCTGACTTTC. Full variable domain (remainder filled in from reference TRBV5-6 and TRBJ2-6): DAGVTQSPTHLIKTRGQQVTLRCSPKSGHDTVSWYQQALGQGPQFIFQYYEEEERQRGNFPDRFSGHQFPNYSSELNVNALLLGDSALYLCASSTRDRGLSGANVLTFGAGSRLTVL.

The chain couples TRBV6-6 to TRBJ1-3; D is possibly TRBD1 (5 bases). The ends were cut back, 7 bases at V and 1 base at J, with 17 bases in the middle. Germline V gene sequence: CDR1 MNHNY, CDR2 SVGAGI (reference sequence). CDR3 length equals 16 residues. CDR3 region: CASTGKGHLSGNTIYF. The CDR3 DNA is TGTGCCAGCACAGGGAAAGGGCACCTTTCTGGAAACACCATATATTTT.

J is TRBJ2-1 and V is TRBV7-6, with 7 bases matching TRBD2. Germline V gene lookup returns CDR1 SGHVS and CDR2 FNYEAQ. The CDR3 extends over 16 amino acids. The ends lost 2 bases at V and 0 bases at J; junction bases unmatched: 4. The CDR3 sequence is CASSLPPGGSYNEQFF. Written as DNA, the CDR3 is TGTGCCAGCAGCTTACCCCCGGGGGGCTCCTACAATGAGCAGTTCTTC.

The chain joins TRBV3-1 (or the pseudogene TRBV3-2) to TRBJ1-2, with a tentative D call TRBD1 (6 bases). The CDR3 has 13 residues. Germline V gene lookup returns CDR1 LGHDT and CDR2 YNNKEL (reference sequence). Trimming removed 0 bases from V and 8 bases from J, with 10 bases in between. DNA of the CDR3: TGTGCCAGCAGCCAAGATGGGGGCCGGGGCTACACCTTC. Protein product: CASSQDGGRGYTF.

This clone was counted at least ten times. Distinct nucleotide sequences in the sample also encode this CDR3. The chain combines TRBV3-1 (or the pseudogene TRBV3-2) with TRBJ2-7; 7 nucleotides match TRBD1. The CDR3 runs to 13 residues. CDR1 LGHDT and CDR2 YNNKEL come from the germline V gene (reference sequence). Trimming at V came to 1 base and at J to 6 bases, leaving 3 bases not matched to a gene. CDR3: CASSQGSGGEQYF. CDR3 bases: TGTGCCAGCAGCCAAGGGTCAGGGGGCGAGCAGTACTTC.

Only one count was recorded for this clone. The chain has TRBV7-2 and TRBJ2-5; no definite D call. V was cut by 2 bases and J by 1 base, with 11 bases left in between. Looked up from germline, CDR1 is SGHTA and CDR2 is FQGNSA. The CDR3 consists of 15 residues. The CDR3 DNA is TGTGCCAGCAGCTTACGAGGTCAGTTCCAAGAGACCCAGTACTTC. Protein sequence: CASSLRGQFQETQYF.

This chain joins TRBV5-1 and TRBJ1-4, with TRBD1 as a possible D gene (5 bases). The germline V gene encodes CDR1 SGHRS and CDR2 YFSETQ. Trimming stripped 2 bases from V and 7 bases from J, with 15 bases between. The CDR3 is 15 residues long. This chain's CDR3 is CASSFGYGGSEKLFF. DNA of the CDR3: TGCGCCAGCAGCTTTGGGTACGGGGGGAGTGAAAAACTGTTTTTT.

This rearrangement joins TRBV7-3 to TRBJ2-5; TRBD2 matches at 8 bases. The germline gives CDR1 SGHTA, CDR2 FQGTGA. The CDR3 is 13 residues long. The V segment lost 4 bases and the J segment 4 bases; nucleotides outside the gene matches: 2. The CDR3 reads CASSSAGGETQYF. In DNA form, the CDR3 reads TGTGCCAGCAGCTCCGCGGGAGGAGAGACCCAGTACTTC. Supplemented by reference TRBV7-3 and TRBJ2-5, the full variable domain reads GAGVSQTPSNKVTEKGKYVELRCDPISGHTALYWYRQSLGQGPEFLIYFQGTGAADDSGLPNDRFFAVRPEGSVSTLKIQRTERGDSAVYLCASSSAGGETQYFGPGTRLLVL.

The chain is built from TRBV28 and TRBJ1-2; 9 nucleotides match TRBD1. The CDR3 totals 13 residues. With 5 bases clipped from V and 5 bases from J, the junction kept 3 bases outside the gene matches. Germline lookup yields CDR1 MDHEN and CDR2 SYDVKM. The CDR3 spells CASSPGQGYGYTF. As DNA, the CDR3 is TGTGCCAGCAGTCCGGGACAGGGTTATGGCTACACCTTC.

The chain couples TRBV5-6 to TRBJ2-3; TRBD2 agrees at 11 bases. CDR3 size: 17 residues. Germline V gene lookup returns CDR1 SGHDT and CDR2 YYEEEE. The ends lost 4 bases at V and 2 bases at J; junction bases unmatched: 9. The CDR3 protein is CASSAALAGDLTDTQYF. CDR3 sequence (DNA): TGTGCCAGCAGCGCCGCACTAGCGGGAGACCTCACAGATACGCAGTATTTT.

This clone was seen many times. The chain is built from TRBV4-1 and TRBJ1-1; TRBD1 aligns across 9 bases. This CDR3 is built from 14 residues. Per the germline V gene, CDR1 is MGHRA and CDR2 is YSYEKL. Trimming at V came to 2 bases and at J to 4 bases, leaving 2 bases not matched to a gene. CDR3 sequence: CASSQKTGGTEAFF. CDR3 nucleotides: TGCGCCAGCAGCCAAAAGACAGGGGGCACTGAAGCTTTCTTT.

V usage is TRBV5-1 and J usage is TRBJ2-3; 7 nucleotides match TRBD2. J lost 6 bases, V lost 4 bases, and 11 bases had no gene match. CDR1 is SGHRS, CDR2 YFSETQ, per germline. This CDR3 region has 15 residues. CDR3 amino acids: CASSPGLPFTDTQYF. The DNA for the CDR3 is TGCGCCAGCAGCCCGGGACTACCTTTCACCGATACGCAGTATTTT. The variable domain in full, with the rest retrieved from reference TRBV5-1 and TRBJ2-3, is KAGVTQTPRYLIKTRGQQVTLSCSPISGHRSVSWYQQTPGQGLQFLFEYFSETQRNKGNFPGRFSGRQFSNSRSEMNVSTLELGDSALYLCASSPGLPFTDTQYFGPGTRLTVL.

The genes are TRBV7-9 and TRBJ1-5, with 12 bases matching TRBD1. V shed 4 bases and J 1 base; nucleotides not matched to a gene: 5. There are 17 residues in the CDR3. Germline V CDR1 and CDR2: SEHNR, FQNEAQ (reference sequence). The CDR3, as DNA: TGTGCCAGCAGCTATTCCGGGACAGGGGGCAGCAATCAGCCCCAGCATTTT. It codes for CASSYSGTGGSNQPQHF.

The CDR3 DNA sequence: TGTGCCAGCAGCCCGCGGGACAGGCCAGGCCTGGGGGAGCAGTACTTC. Its translation is CASSPRDRPGLGEQYF. The genes are TRBV7-2 and TRBJ2-7; 8 bases map to TRBD1. Looked up from germline, CDR1 is SGHTA and CDR2 is FQGNSA. The V gene end was trimmed by 5 bases and the J gene end by 7 bases; junction bases not matched to a gene: 16. The CDR3 length is 16 residues.

This clone was seen only a few times. The rearrangement links TRBV7-2 to TRBJ2-7; possibly TRBD1 for D (5 bases). Looked up from germline, CDR1 is SGHTA and CDR2 is FQGNSA. V lost 2 bases and J 0 bases, leaving 11 bases between the germline ends. The CDR3 totals 15 residues. CDR3 sequence: CASSLQGSSSYEQYF. In DNA form, the CDR3 reads TGTGCCAGCAGCTTACAGGGATCGAGCTCCTACGAGCAGTACTTC.

This chain connects TRBV7-9 to TRBJ2-7; no clear D. CDR1 SEHNR and CDR2 FQNEAQ come from the germline V gene (reference sequence). The CDR3 loop spans 13 amino acids. The V and J ends lost 3 bases and 5 bases respectively, with 11 bases between them. The CDR3 protein is CASSFTANNEQYF. For the CDR3, the DNA is TGTGCCAGCAGCTTTACAGCAAACAACGAGCAGTACTTC.

The rearrangement joins TRBV19 to TRBJ2-5, with D possibly being TRBD1 (5 bases). Deletions cut 6 bases from V and 0 bases from J, with 11 bases between. The CDR3 covers 14 residues. Looked up from germline, CDR1 is LNHDA and CDR2 is SQIVND (reference sequence). The CDR3: CASSSGQDQETQYF. The CDR3 nucleotides are TGTGCCAGTAGCTCTGGACAAGACCAAGAGACCCAGTACTTC.

The genes are TRBV20-1 and TRBJ2-1, with TRBD2 identical over 8 bases. This CDR3 has 15 residues. Losses at the gene ends were 3 bases for V and 2 bases for J; bases not matched to a gene: 6. Germline values: CDR1 DFQATT, CDR2 SNEGSKA (reference sequence). Written as DNA, the CDR3 is TGCAGTGCTAGTCGGCTAGCGGGCGCCTACAATGAGCAGTTCTTC. Protein: CSASRLAGAYNEQFF.

This clone was observed once. The chain is built from TRBV19 and TRBJ2-5; D might be TRBD2 (7 bases). CDR1 LNHDA and CDR2 SQIVND come from the germline V gene (reference sequence). Between the trimmed V and J ends, which lost 5 bases and 5 bases, there was a span of 18 bases. CDR3 length: 15 amino acids. The CDR3 DNA reads TGTGCCAGTAGTGCCAGGGGAGGGCTTGCTGAGACCCAGTACTTC. It translates to CASSARGGLAETQYF.

The CDR3 is CAISELRLAVNTGELFF. DNA of the CDR3: TGTGCCATCAGTGAGTTACGGCTAGCGGTAAACACCGGGGAGCTGTTTTTT. The chain uses TRBV10-3 and TRBJ2-2; 7 positions agree with TRBD2. CDR3 length equals 17 residues. The germline CDR1 and CDR2 sequences are ENHRY and SYGVKD. J was trimmed by 2 bases and V by 1 base; bases with no gene match: 7.

This chain joins TRBV7-2 and TRBJ2-2; 7 bases line up with TRBD1. The germline CDR1 and CDR2 sequences are SGHTA and FQGNSA. V shed 3 bases and J 1 base; nucleotides not matched to a gene: 8. This CDR3 comprises 17 residues. Here the CDR3 reads CASSLPTRTGNTGELFF. Written as DNA, the CDR3 is TGTGCCAGCAGCTTGCCCACACGGACAGGGAACACCGGGGAGCTGTTTTTT.